The 25 T cell receptor beta chains presented below share a single source sample, sequenced in a study of shared clonotypes between healthy human individuals. It was CD45RO-negative cells, positively selected for CCR7, that made up naive CD8 cells, with terminally differentiated effector memory CD45RA+ cells excluded. Sequenced by immunoSEQ multiplex PCR; TCRdb stores in-frame clones only, minus some. Here the sample spans about 2.1 million clones, 93% being singletons. The source material was naive CD8+ T cells from PBMCs. The receptors shown here come from a man aged 18 to 30 in good health. Some clones in this sample may be carry-over from other donors' samples.

The rearrangement joins TRBV4-1 to TRBJ1-1; no firm D call. This CDR3 comprises 15 residues. V was trimmed by 1 base and J by 4 bases, leaving 13 bases between them. Germline V gene sequence: CDR1 MGHRA, CDR2 YSYEKL. CDR3 sequence reads: CASSQASALFTEAFF. The CDR3 DNA reads TGCGCCAGCAGCCAAGCGTCCGCCTTATTCACTGAAGCTTTCTTT.

In nucleotides, the CDR3 is TGTGCCACCAGCGGGGGGTACCTAGCGGGAGACGAGCAGTACTTC. Amino acids: CATSGGYLAGDEQYF. The V gene is TRBV15, the J gene TRBJ2-5; 10 bases align to TRBD2. The J call may be in error: the DNA end matches TRBJ2-7 better. This CDR3 is 15 amino acids long. Germline V gene data show CDR1 as LNHNV and CDR2 as YYDKDF (reference sequence).

The chain couples TRBV28 to TRBJ1-2; possibly TRBD1 for D (5 bases). CDR1 and CDR2 (germline): MDHEN, SYDVKM. V gave up 5 bases and J gave up 5 bases, with 21 bases separating them. The CDR3 consists of 16 residues. As DNA, the CDR3 is TGTGCCAGCAGTCCCAATCCCTCGTGGGGGGTTTATGGCTACACCTTC. Protein product: CASSPNPSWGVYGYTF.

J is TRBJ2-7 and V is TRBV13; possibly TRBD1 for D (5 bases). V lost 2 bases to trimming and J lost 4 bases, with 15 bases between them. This CDR3 has 15 residues. Germline-derived CDR1 and CDR2 are PRHDT and FYEKMQ (reference sequence). The CDR3 loop reads CASSLKGPRLYEQYF. The CDR3 coding sequence is TGTGCCAGCAGCTTAAAGGGGCCTAGACTTTACGAGCAGTACTTC.

With respect to this clone: Other DNA sequences in the sample encode the same CDR3. The chain joins TRBV29-1 to TRBJ2-7; 7 bases match TRBD2. The V gene's germline CDR1 is SQVTM and CDR2 ANQGSEA. With 4 bases clipped from V and 3 bases from J, the junction kept 6 bases outside the gene matches. This CDR3 is built from 13 residues. The CDR3 reads CSVGGGASYEQYF. The CDR3 DNA reads as TGCAGCGTTGGGGGAGGGGCTAGCTACGAGCAGTACTTC.

J is TRBJ2-1 and V is TRBV7-6; TRBD2 is a possible D gene (6 bases). The germline V gene encodes CDR1 SGHVS and CDR2 FNYEAQ. Trimming took 3 bases from V and 2 from J, leaving 11 bases between them. This CDR3 spans 15 amino acids. CDR3 loop: CASSLTRSAYNEQFF. CDR3 bases: TGTGCCAGCAGCTTGACTAGATCAGCCTACAATGAGCAGTTCTTC.

The genes are TRBV5-1 and TRBJ1-1, with TRBD1 matching over 7 bases. Germline CDR1 is SGHRS and CDR2 is YFSETQ. The CDR3 extends over 15 amino acids. The J segment lost 5 bases and the V segment lost 1 base, leaving 8 bases of the junction unmatched. The CDR3 loop reads CASSLYGQAGTEAFF. CDR3 DNA sequence: TGCGCCAGCAGCTTGTACGGACAGGCGGGTACTGAAGCTTTCTTT.

The chain has TRBV19 and TRBJ1-2; D is perhaps TRBD1 (6 bases). This CDR3 has 14 amino acids. The ends were cut back, 1 base at V and 6 bases at J, with 12 bases in the middle. Germline CDR1 is LNHDA and CDR2 is SQIVND (reference sequence). The CDR3 spells CASSIVGPGDGYTF. In DNA, the CDR3 is TGTGCCAGTAGTATAGTGGGCCCAGGGGATGGCTACACCTTC.

This chain joins TRBV13 and TRBJ1-5; D not resolved. The germline gives CDR1 PRHDT, CDR2 FYEKMQ (reference sequence). This CDR3 has 13 amino acids. The germline V and J ends were trimmed by 3 bases and 7 bases, with 10 bases remaining between them. The CDR3 region has the DNA TGTGCCAGCAGCTTTAAAGGGTCCCAGCCCCAGCATTTT. Its translation: CASSFKGSQPQHF.

This sequence joins TRBV5-1 and TRBJ2-7, with a possible D match to TRBD2 (6 bases). The CDR3 length is 16 residues. V was trimmed by 0 bases and J by 2 bases, leaving 15 bases between them. Per germline, CDR1 SGHRS and CDR2 YFSETQ. CDR3 coding DNA: TGCGCCAGCAGCTTGGGACGTGCTAGCGCTGCCTACGAGCAGTACTTC. It is translated as CASSLGRASAAYEQYF. Full variable domain (remainder filled in from reference TRBV5-1 and TRBJ2-7): KAGVTQTPRYLIKTRGQQVTLSCSPISGHRSVSWYQQTPGQGLQFLFEYFSETQRNKGNFPGRFSGRQFSNSRSEMNVSTLELGDSALYLCASSLGRASAAYEQYFGPGTRLTVT.

Only one count was recorded for this clone. The rearrangement uses TRBV7-8 and TRBJ1-1; D uncertain. Germline CDR1 and CDR2: SGHVS and FQNEAQ. V dropped 2 bases and J dropped 0 bases, with 7 bases sitting between them. The CDR3 is 14 residues long. The DNA of the CDR3 is TGTGCCAGCAGCTTAAACCTAATGAACACTGAAGCTTTCTTT. Encoded protein: CASSLNLMNTEAFF.

The gene calls are TRBV4-1 and TRBJ1-1; perhaps TRBD1 as D (6 bases). The CDR3 contains 17 residues. V lost 0 bases and J 0 bases, leaving 14 bases between the germline ends. Germline V gives CDR1 MGHRA, CDR2 YSYEKL. The CDR3 loop reads CASSQEWTEPLNTEAFF. The CDR3 region has the DNA TGCGCCAGCAGCCAAGAGTGGACAGAGCCTTTGAACACTGAAGCTTTCTTT.

The V gene is TRBV9, the J gene TRBJ1-2, with 7 bases fitting TRBD1. This CDR3 is 15 amino acids long. Trimming took 4 bases from V and 0 from J; bases not matched to a gene: 6. Germline CDR1 SGDLS, CDR2 YYNGEE. The CDR3 region is CASSQTGDPNYGYTF. The DNA for the CDR3 is TGTGCCAGCAGCCAAACAGGGGACCCTAACTATGGCTACACCTTC.

CDR3 in DNA: TGCGCCAGCAGCCAAGCATTTTCACTAGCCGGGGAGCTGTTTTTT. Translating it yields CASSQAFSLAGELFF. The rearrangement links TRBV4-3 to TRBJ2-2; TRBD2 might be the D (5 bases). V lost 1 base and J 6 bases, leaving 12 bases between the germline ends. From germline, CDR1 is LGHNA and CDR2 YSLEER. The length of the CDR3 is 15 residues.

This clone was detected once. The genes are TRBV5-6 and TRBJ1-1; no reliable D call. Trimming left V 4 bases short and J 3 bases short, with 13 bases between. CDR1 and CDR2 from the germline V gene are SGHDT and YYEEEE. The CDR3 covers 14 residues. The CDR3 coding sequence is TGTGCCAGCAGCGGCCTGTATGGGCACACTGAAGCTTTCTTT. Translated: CASSGLYGHTEAFF.

This clone was counted a single time. This rearrangement joins TRBV19 to TRBJ2-5, with TRBD1 matching over 8 bases. V was pared by 3 bases and J by 3 bases, with 9 bases of the junction left unmatched. This CDR3 is built from 16 residues. CDR1 LNHDA and CDR2 SQIVND come from the germline V gene (reference sequence). The CDR3, as DNA: TGTGCCAGTAGTATGCCTAGGACAGGGTCTGAAGAGACCCAGTACTTC. Amino acids: CASSMPRTGSEETQYF.

This sequence joins TRBV6-1 and TRBJ2-7, with unresolved D. The V gene lost 6 bases and the J gene lost 5 bases, with 5 bases spanning the gap. The germline CDR1 and CDR2 sequences are MNHNS and SASEGT. The CDR3 totals 10 residues. The CDR3 sequence: CASRGHEQYF. The DNA for the CDR3 is TGTGCCAGCAGGGGTCACGAGCAGTACTTC.

The chain has TRBV2 and TRBJ2-1; D uncertain. This CDR3 comprises 13 residues. Germline CDR1 SNHLY, CDR2 FYNNEI. V was pared by 6 bases and J by 9 bases, with 15 bases between. This chain's CDR3 is CASSWVKTIEQFF. The CDR3 DNA reads as TGTGCCAGCAGCTGGGTCAAAACTATTGAGCAGTTCTTC.

The genes are TRBV27 and TRBJ1-2; TRBD1 might be the D (5 bases). Trimming shortened V by 3 bases and J by 8 bases, and 13 bases separated the two germline ends. The CDR3 totals 13 residues. Germline CDR1 reads MNHEY; CDR2 reads SMNVEV (reference sequence). The DNA for the CDR3 is TGTGCCAGCAGTTTGGAGCAGGGTAGGGGCTACACCTTC. The encoded protein is CASSLEQGRGYTF.

The J gene is TRBJ2-7, the V gene TRBV27; D remains ambiguous. The length of the CDR3 is 13 residues. Germline CDR1 MNHEY, CDR2 SMNVEV (reference sequence). Trimming removed 5 bases at V and 3 bases at J, with 11 bases between. The CDR3 loop is CASSPRVNYEQYF. The CDR3 nucleotides read TGTGCCAGCAGTCCCCGGGTAAACTACGAGCAGTACTTC.

This clone is a singleton in its sample. This chain links TRBV28 with TRBJ2-3, with D tentatively TRBD2 (5 bases). Germline CDR1 reads MDHEN; CDR2 reads SYDVKM. This CDR3 has 14 residues. V dropped 5 bases and J dropped 4 bases, with 13 bases sitting between them. CDR3 amino acids: CASSPGVGSDTQYF. As DNA, the CDR3 is TGTGCCAGCAGTCCCGGGGTGGGGTCAGATACGCAGTATTTT.

The rearrangement links TRBV10-3 to TRBJ1-5; D is unresolved. The germline V gene has CDR1 ENHRY and CDR2 SYGVKD. V was trimmed by 0 bases and J by 7 bases, leaving 10 bases between them. The CDR3 contains 14 residues. This chain's CDR3 is CAISESLGGQPQHF. CDR3 DNA: TGTGCCATCAGTGAGTCTTTGGGCGGACAGCCCCAGCATTTT.

The V and J genes are TRBV28 and TRBJ1-5; possibly TRBD1 for D (5 bases). The CDR3 extends over 14 amino acids. Germline loops: CDR1 MDHEN, CDR2 SYDVKM. Trimming took 2 bases from V and 4 from J, leaving 9 bases between them. The CDR3 nucleotides read TGTGCCAGCAGTTTAGCGTGGGGGAATCAGCCCCAGCATTTT. Translation gives CASSLAWGNQPQHF.

This rearrangement joins TRBV9 to TRBJ1-5; 7 positions agree with TRBD1. The CDR3 length is 15 residues. Germline CDR1 and CDR2: SGDLS and YYNGEE. Trimming at V came to 4 bases and at J to 4 bases, leaving 8 bases not matched to a gene. The CDR3 loop reads CASSLEGQWNQPQHF. CDR3 DNA sequence: TGTGCCAGCAGCCTGGAGGGACAGTGGAATCAGCCCCAGCATTTT.

The chain links TRBV27 to TRBJ2-5; 9 bases line up with TRBD2. The CDR3 is made up of 15 amino acids. The V segment lost 5 bases and the J segment 8 bases; nucleotides outside the gene matches: 12. Germline V gene sequence: CDR1 MNHEY, CDR2 SMNVEV (reference sequence). CDR3 sequence reads: CASSRVAGVRNTQYF. As DNA, the CDR3 is TGTGCCAGCAGTCGGGTAGCGGGAGTGAGGAACACCCAGTACTTC.